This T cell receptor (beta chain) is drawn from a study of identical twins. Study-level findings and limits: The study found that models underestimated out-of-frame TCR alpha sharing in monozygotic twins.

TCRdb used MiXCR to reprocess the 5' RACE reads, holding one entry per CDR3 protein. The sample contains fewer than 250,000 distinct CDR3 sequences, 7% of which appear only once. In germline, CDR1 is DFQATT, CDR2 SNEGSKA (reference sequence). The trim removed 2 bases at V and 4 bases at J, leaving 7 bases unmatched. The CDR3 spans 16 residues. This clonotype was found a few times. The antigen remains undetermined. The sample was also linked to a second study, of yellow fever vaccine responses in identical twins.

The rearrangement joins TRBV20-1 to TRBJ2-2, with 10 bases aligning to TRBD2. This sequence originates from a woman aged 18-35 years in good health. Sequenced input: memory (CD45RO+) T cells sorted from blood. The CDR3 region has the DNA TGCAGTGCTAGACCGATCGGGACTAGCGTCACCGGGGAGCTGTTTTTT. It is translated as CSARPIGTSVTGELFF.